This T cell receptor (beta chain) was sequenced during a study of vaccination and CD4 T cells after COVID-19. Concerning this clonotype itself: Its antigen is still unknown.

The sample's time point: late sampling 161 to 241 days after vaccination in a few convalescent patients. Treatment noted: roughly nine-day PBMC culture with coronavirus spike peptide pools or control peptides (ViraFEST assay). Trimming cost V 6 bases and J 5 bases; bases outside gene matches: 6. The CDR3 has 14 amino acids. Germline V gives CDR1 MDHEN, CDR2 SYDVKM. Researchers used the Oncomine TCR Beta short-read assay to sequence DNA from cultured CD4+ T cells. TCRdb independently ran MiXCR on the PCR reads; one entry per CDR3 protein. The repertoire holds 20,000 to 30,000 distinct CDR3 sequences, roughly 33% seen once, with less than 4% in the top ten.

This clonotype was sampled from a human donor who had recovered from COVID-19. The material was CD4+ T cells from blood, cultured in vitro, obtained about 7 months after SARS-CoV-2 vaccination. The chain uses TRBV28 and TRBJ2-5; 10 nucleotides agree with TRBD1. The DNA of the CDR3 is TGTGCCAGCAGGACAGGGGGCGGTCGGGAGACCCAGTACTTC. Its protein is CASRTGGGRETQYF.